A selection of T cell receptor beta chains follows, all from one sample in a study of cytomegalovirus exposure and HLA in healthy donors. Assay: immunoSEQ multiplex PCR; the TCRdb copy retains only in-frame clones and omits some. The listing contains about 48,000 clones. The sequencing input was PBMCs. The receptor source for this set is a woman in her 40s in good health and CMV-seronegative. Each CDR3 is given with its conserved first and last residue. D genes are given only for firm matches. Clone size is shown for a subset of rows, as once, few, many or a class of expanded clone.

v_gene	j_gene	d_gene	abundance	CDR3nt	CDR3aa
TRBV27	TRBJ1-4	NA	NA	TGTGCCAGCAGTTACAGAGGGGAAAAACTGTTTTTT	CASSYRGEKLFF
TRBV19	TRBJ2-7	TRBD1	NA	TGTGCCAGTAGTATAGATGCGGGACAGGGGGCCCACGAGCAGTACTTC	CASSIDAGQGAHEQYF
TRBV19	TRBJ2-3	NA	NA	TGTGCCAGTAGTATGCTAGCAGATACGCAGTATTTT	CASSMLADTQYF
TRBV28	TRBJ1-3	NA	NA	TGTGCCAGCAGTGTTCCGCAGGGAAGTCCTGGAAACACCATATATTTT	CASSVPQGSPGNTIYF
TRBV9	TRBJ2-7	TRBD1	NA	TGTGCCAGCAGCGCCACAGGGGGCGGGGGCGAGCAGTACTTC	CASSATGGGGEQYF
TRBV9	TRBJ2-1	NA	NA	TGTGCCAGCAGCGTAGGGGGGGGGCGCGGTGATGAGCAGTTCTTC	CASSVGGGRGDEQFF
TRBV28	TRBJ1-5	TRBD1	NA	TGTGCCAGCAGTTTCGGGGTCAGGGGGTATCAGCCCCAGCATTTT	CASSFGVRGYQPQHF
TRBV28	TRBJ2-7	TRBD1	NA	TGTGCCAGCAGTTCTCCTTGGACAGGGTATAGTGAGCAGTACTTC	CASSSPWTGYSEQYF
TRBV27	TRBJ2-1	TRBD1	medium-sized	TGTGCCAGCAGTTTCGGGACAGGGTTTCACAATGAGCAGTTCTTC	CASSFGTGFHNEQFF
TRBV5-1	TRBJ1-4	TRBD1	NA	TGCGCCAGCAGCTTTGGGACAGGGGTTGAAAAACTGTTTTTT	CASSFGTGVEKLFF
TRBV4-3	TRBJ1-1	NA	NA	TGCGCCAGCAGCCTTCAGTTTAACACTGAAGCTTTCTTT	CASSLQFNTEAFF
TRBV18	TRBJ2-7	TRBD1	NA	TGTGCCAGCTCACCACGGATCGGGACAGTGAACGAGCAGTACTTC	CASSPRIGTVNEQYF
TRBV9	TRBJ1-2	TRBD1	NA	TGTGCCAGCAGCGCGCAATACAGGGGGATCAATGGCTACACCTTC	CASSAQYRGINGYTF
TRBV29-1	TRBJ1-2	TRBD1	NA	TGCAGCGTTGCGGACAGGAGACGAAACTATGGCTACACCTTC	CSVADRRRNYGYTF
TRBV5-5	TRBJ1-5	TRBD1	NA	TGTGCCACCACGGAGGGGGCTGACAATCAGCCCCAGCATTTT	CATTEGADNQPQHF
TRBV2	TRBJ2-3	TRBD2	NA	TGTGCCAGCAGTGAAGGGACTAGCGGCACAGATACGCAGTATTTT	CASSEGTSGTDTQYF
TRBV11-3	TRBJ2-1	NA	NA	TGTGCCAGCAGCTTATCTTACAATGAGCAGTTCTTC	CASSLSYNEQFF
TRBV7-9	TRBJ1-2	NA	NA	TGTGCCAGCATCCTACCCGGGACACCGAATAACTATGGCTACACCTTC	CASILPGTPNNYGYTF
TRBV19	TRBJ1-2	NA	NA	TGTGCCAGTAGTCCCCGGGTGGTTGGTTATGGCTACACCTTC	CASSPRVVGYGYTF
TRBV4-3	TRBJ2-7	TRBD2	NA	TGCGCCAGCAGCCAAGATGTACTAGCGGAGTCCTACGAGCAGTACTTC	CASSQDVLAESYEQYF
TRBV7-9	TRBJ2-2	NA	NA	TGTGCCAGCAGCTTACTGGCGGGAAGGAACACCGGGGAGCTGTTTTTT	CASSLLAGRNTGELFF
TRBV5-1	TRBJ2-3	TRBD1	NA	TGCGCCAGCTCACGACTGGGACAGGCACCTATTCCCAGCACAGATACGCAGTATTTT	CASSRLGQAPIPSTDTQYF
TRBV6-1	TRBJ2-2	NA	NA	TGTGCCAGCAGTGAAGAAGCAGGCGGGGAGCTGTTTTTT	CASSEEAGGELFF
TRBV7-9	TRBJ2-7	NA	NA	TGTGCCAGCAGCCATCAGGAAATCTACGAGCAGTACTTC	CASSHQEIYEQYF
TRBV7-8	TRBJ1-1	TRBD1	NA	TGTGCCAGCAGCTCCCGGGACAGGGGCCTGGAGGGTGAAGCTTTCTTT	CASSSRDRGLEGEAFF
TRBV7-6	TRBJ2-7	TRBD2	NA	TGTGCCAGCAGCTTAATAGCGGGAGTGTACGAGCAGTACTTC	CASSLIAGVYEQYF
TRBV5-5	TRBJ2-1	TRBD2	NA	TGTGCCAGCAGCTTGGTGAGGGGAGGGAATGAGCAGTTCTTC	CASSLVRGGNEQFF
TRBV29-1	TRBJ2-7	TRBD1	NA	TGCAGCGTTAGGGGGCTCTCCTACGAGCAGTACTTC	CSVRGLSYEQYF
TRBV4-1	TRBJ2-7	TRBD2	NA	TGCGCCAGCAGCCAAGTTCATGTGGCGAGCGGGAGCTCCTACGAGCAGTACTTC	CASSQVHVASGSSYEQYF